These 28 T cell receptor beta chains share one sample of origin, sequenced in a study of T cells in Graves' hyperthyroidism and ophthalmopathy. TCR beta CDR3 regions were amplified from RNA transcripts. First-round RT-PCR targeting the TCR CDR3 was performed with the HTBI primer set. TCRdb reprocessed the multiplex PCR reads with MiXCR, giving one entry per CDR3 protein. The sample holds about 710,000 distinct CDR3 sequences, about 16% seen once. Sequenced input: blood. The receptors come from a man between 18 and 29 years old with Graves' hyperthyroidism.

For this clonotype: A much larger clone differs by one base, so this may be a read error. The chain employs TRBV11-2 and TRBJ2-1; TRBD1 or TRBD2 may be the D gene (5 bases each). Per the germline V gene, CDR1 is SGHAT and CDR2 is FQNNGV. Trimming stripped 5 bases from V and 13 bases from J, with 24 bases between. This CDR3 is built from 15 residues. CDR3 sequence: CASSTRPGPQETQFF. The CDR3 DNA is TGTGCCAGCAGCACCCGACCGGGGCCCCAAGAGACCCAGTTCTTC.

This clonotype was detected many times. V usage is TRBV12-5 and J usage is TRBJ2-2; TRBD1 agrees at 7 bases. J lost 2 bases, V lost 0 bases, and 9 bases had no gene match. The CDR3 extends over 18 amino acids. Germline assignment: CDR1 LGHNT and CDR2 FRNRAP. The CDR3 is CASGLVMTGNFNTGELFF. CDR3 sequence (DNA): TGTGCTAGTGGTTTGGTGATGACAGGGAATTTCAACACCGGGGAGCTGTTTTTT.

Ten or more counts support this clonotype. The chain has TRBV12-3 or TRBV12-4 and TRBJ2-5; D might be TRBD1 (6 bases). Trimming cost V 5 bases and J 4 bases, with 14 bases left between them. The CDR3 length is 14 residues. The CDR3, as DNA: TGTGCCAGCAGTACGGGACACCGGAGAGAGACCCAGTACTTC. As protein: CASSTGHRRETQYF.

The chain is built from TRBV20-1 and TRBJ2-7; 7 bases map to TRBD2. This CDR3 spans 13 amino acids. Trimming cost V 7 bases and J 0 bases; bases outside gene matches: 6. CDR1 and CDR2 (germline): DFQATT, SNEGSKA (reference sequence). The CDR3 nucleotides read TGCAGTGTCGAGCGGGATAGCTCCTACGAGCAGTACTTC. Protein: CSVERDSSYEQYF.

The rearrangement joins TRBV4-2 to TRBJ2-3; 9 nucleotides align to TRBD1. The CDR3 contains 16 residues. V trimming: 1 base; J trimming: 1 base; junction bases outside the gene matches: 3. Per germline, CDR1 LGHNA and CDR2 YNFKEQ. The CDR3, as DNA: TGTGCCAGCAGCCAAGGGGACAGGGTGCGCACAGATACGCAGTATTTT. Its translation: CASSQGDRVRTDTQYF.

The chain recombines TRBV19 with TRBJ1-5; possible D gene TRBD1, 5 bases. The V gene lost 1 base and the J gene lost 3 bases, with 13 bases spanning the gap. The CDR3 runs to 16 residues. Germline lookup yields CDR1 LNHDA and CDR2 SQIVND (reference sequence). Here the CDR3 reads CASSIVPGVLNQPQHF. The CDR3 coding sequence is TGTGCCAGTAGTATAGTGCCGGGGGTCCTCAATCAGCCCCAGCATTTT.

This clonotype was counted ten times or more. The chain joins TRBV30 to TRBJ2-7, with 7 nucleotides matching TRBD2. The CDR3 spans 12 residues. The V gene end was trimmed by 4 bases and the J gene end by 3 bases; junction bases not matched to a gene: 3. Per the germline V gene, CDR1 is GTSNPN and CDR2 is SVGIG (reference sequence). The CDR3 coding sequence is TGTGCCTGGACTAGCGGCCACTACGAGCAGTACTTC. As protein: CAWTSGHYEQYF.

This clonotype was recorded at least ten times. The rearrangement joins TRBV6-1 to TRBJ1-6; D not certain. Trimming shortened V by 5 bases and J by 6 bases, and 14 bases separated the two germline ends. CDR3 length equals 15 residues. Germline V gene sequence: CDR1 MNHNS, CDR2 SASEGT. The CDR3 bases are TGTGCCAGCAGTTTCCGGGCAGGCTTTAATTCACCCCTCCACTTT. As protein: CASSFRAGFNSPLHF.

This clonotype was recorded a few times. One junction end does not reproduce the germline sequence, and a read error may be involved. The V and J genes are TRBV7-7 and TRBJ2-7; D perhaps matches TRBD1 (5 bases). The CDR3 totals 15 residues. CDR1 and CDR2 from the germline V gene are SSHAT and FNYEAQ (reference sequence). CDR3 bases: TGTGCTAGCAGCTTTGGGGCAGGTCCCTCCTACGAGCAGTACTTC. Its protein is CASSFGAGPSYEQYF. The full variable domain, rest sourced from reference TRBV7-7 and TRBJ2-7, is GAGVSQSPRYKVTKRGQDVTLRCDPISSHATLYWYQQALGQGPEFLTYFNYEAQPDKSGLPSDRFSAERPEGSISTLTIQRTEQRDSAMYRCASSFGAGPSYEQYFGPGTRLTVT.

This clonotype occurred a few times. The chain links TRBV7-9 to TRBJ2-2; D tentatively fits TRBD1 or TRBD2 (6 bases each). The CDR3 is 15 amino acids. Germline values: CDR1 SEHNR, CDR2 FQNEAQ (reference sequence). V lost 5 bases and J lost 6, with 16 bases in between. The CDR3 DNA is TGTGCCAGCAGCCGGAGGAGGGGGTTCCCCGGGGAGCTGTTTTTT. This codes for CASSRRRGFPGELFF.

The V and J genes are TRBV9 and TRBJ2-1; TRBD2 is a possible D gene (5 bases). The V end lost 4 bases, the J end lost 0 bases, and 11 bases lay between the germline ends. In germline, CDR1 is SGDLS, CDR2 YYNGEE. The CDR3 consists of 15 residues. The CDR3 loop reads CASSPPAGSYNEQFF. The CDR3 region has the DNA TGTGCCAGCAGCCCACCTGCGGGCTCCTACAATGAGCAGTTCTTC. Complete variable domain (other parts from reference TRBV9 and TRBJ2-1): DSGVTQTPKHLITATGQRVTLRCSPRSGDLSVYWYQQSLDQGLQFLIQYYNGEERAKGNILERFSAQQFPDLHSELNLSSLELGDSALYFCASSPPAGSYNEQFFGPGTRLTVL.

This clonotype was seen at least ten times. The chain combines TRBV5-8 with TRBJ1-2; D unclear. The CDR3 loop spans 13 amino acids. Trimming stripped 0 bases from V and 4 bases from J, with 7 bases between. Germline V gives CDR1 SGHTS, CDR2 YDEGEE. The CDR3: CASSLGRVYGYTF. CDR3 DNA: TGTGCCAGCAGCTTGGGAAGGGTCTATGGCTACACCTTC.

This chain links TRBV19 with TRBJ2-1; 12 bases are a match to TRBD2. Germline lookup yields CDR1 LNHDA and CDR2 SQIVND (reference sequence). Trimming removed 7 bases from V and 4 bases from J; junction bases left unmatched: 5. The CDR3 loop spans 15 amino acids. CDR3 in DNA: TGTGCCAGTATAGGACTAGCGGGGAGGTACAATGAGCAGTTCTTC. Translating it yields CASIGLAGRYNEQFF. Full variable domain (missing parts from reference TRBV19 and TRBJ2-1): DGGITQSPKYLFRKEGQNVTLSCEQNLNHDAMYWYRQDPGQGLRLIYYSQIVNDFQKGDIAEGYSVSREKKESFPLTVTSAQKNPTAFYLCASIGLAGRYNEQFFGPGTRLTVL.

The V call is TRBV3-1, the J call TRBJ2-2; D ambiguous. This CDR3 spans 15 amino acids. V dropped 0 bases and J dropped 2 bases, with 7 bases sitting between them. Germline V gene sequence: CDR1 LGHDT, CDR2 YNNKEL (reference sequence). This CDR3 reads CASSQEYPNTGELFF. The CDR3 DNA sequence: TGTGCCAGCAGCCAAGAATACCCTAACACCGGGGAGCTGTTTTTT.

In this sample, this clonotype turned up many times. The chain recombines TRBV28 with TRBJ2-3; no clear D. The length of the CDR3 is 15 residues. V was clipped by 6 bases and J by 2 bases, with 15 bases between them. Germline V gives CDR1 MDHEN, CDR2 SYDVKM. The CDR3 coding sequence is TGTGCCAGCAGGGATTCGCGGCTGTCCACAGATACGCAGTATTTT. Encoded protein: CASRDSRLSTDTQYF.

The chain recombines TRBV7-9 with TRBJ2-3; D is unclear. From germline, CDR1 is SEHNR and CDR2 FQNEAQ (reference sequence). With 8 bases removed from V and 2 bases from J, the gap between germline ends came to 8 bases. The CDR3 is 12 residues long. The CDR3 loop is CASGYYTDTQYF. In nucleotides, the CDR3 is TGTGCCAGCGGTTACTACACAGATACGCAGTATTTT.

This clonotype was found a few times. The V and J genes are TRBV30 and TRBJ1-1, with D hard to call. Germline CDR1 GTSNPN, CDR2 SVGIG (reference sequence). Trimming pared 3 bases from V and 8 bases from J, leaving 10 bases between. CDR3 length: 11 amino acids. The CDR3 region has the DNA TGTGCCTGGAGCCGGGATTTCGAAGCTTTCTTT. Translated: CAWSRDFEAFF.

This clonotype was seen repeatedly, ten times or more. This rearrangement joins TRBV28 to TRBJ1-2; D is possibly TRBD1 (6 bases). With 6 bases removed from V and 6 bases from J, the gap between germline ends came to 14 bases. Germline CDR1 is MDHEN and CDR2 is SYDVKM. This CDR3 comprises 13 residues. The CDR3, as DNA: TGTGCCAGCAGAGCACAGGGATCCCATGGCTACACCTTC. Translation: CASRAQGSHGYTF.

Only a few counts were recorded for this clonotype. The chain recombines TRBV29-1 with TRBJ1-2; 9 nucleotides agree with TRBD1. V trimming: 7 bases; J trimming: 6 bases; junction bases outside the gene matches: 3. This CDR3 has 11 residues. Looked up from germline, CDR1 is SQVTM and CDR2 is ANQGSEA. The CDR3 sequence is CSGRTGDGYTF. CDR3 DNA sequence: TGCAGCGGCCGGACAGGGGATGGCTACACCTTC. The whole variable domain, remainder taken from reference TRBV29-1 and TRBJ1-2, is SAVISQKPSRDICQRGTSLTIQCQVDSQVTMMFWYRQQPGQSLTLIATANQGSEATYESGFVIDKFPISRPNLTFSTLTVSNMSPEDSSIYLCSGRTGDGYTFGSGTRLTVV.

The CDR3 reads CAILSPGTDHAEQYF. The CDR3 DNA sequence: TGTGCCATCTTATCTCCCGGGACCGACCACGCTGAGCAGTACTTC. The chain employs TRBV10-3 and TRBJ2-7, with D possibly called TRBD1 or TRBD2 (5 bases each). Trimming cost V 8 bases and J 7 bases, with 24 bases left between them. Germline lookup yields CDR1 ENHRY and CDR2 SYGVKD. The CDR3 is made up of 15 amino acids.

This chain links TRBV7-3 with TRBJ2-1; the match to TRBD2 covers 7 bases. V shed 1 base, J shed 1 base, and the junction held 4 bases outside the gene matches. This CDR3 has 16 residues. From germline, CDR1 is SGHTA and CDR2 FQGTGA. As DNA, the CDR3 is TGTGCCAGCAGCTTAAGGGCGGGAGAATCCTACAATGAGCAGTTCTTC. It yields the protein CASSLRAGESYNEQFF.

This clonotype showed up just a few times. The V call is TRBV7-9, the J call TRBJ2-6; D is perhaps TRBD1 (6 bases). Deletions cut 4 bases from V and 11 bases from J, with 9 bases between. CDR1 and CDR2 from the germline V gene are SEHNR and FQNEAQ (reference sequence). The CDR3 is 12 residues long. This chain's CDR3 is CASSWGRDVLTF. The CDR3 DNA sequence: TGTGCCAGCAGCTGGGGGCGGGACGTCCTGACTTTC. The complete variable domain, with remaining parts taken from reference TRBV7-9 and TRBJ2-6, reads DTGVSQNPRHKITKRGQNVTFRCDPISEHNRLYWYRQTLGQGPEFLTYFQNEAQLEKSRLLSDRFSAERPKGSFSTLEIQRTEQGDSAMYLCASSWGRDVLTFGAGSRLTVL.

The chain links TRBV24-1 to TRBJ2-5; maybe TRBD1 (6 bases). This CDR3 is 12 amino acids long. The ends were cut back, 5 bases at V and 3 bases at J, with 6 bases in the middle. The V gene's germline CDR1 is KGHDR and CDR2 SFDVKD. CDR3: CATSGTEETQYF. CDR3 sequence (DNA): TGTGCCACCAGTGGGACAGAAGAGACCCAGTACTTC.

The table lists this clonotype with many counts. An end of the junction does not agree with germline; a read error may underlie this. V gene TRBV5-1 combines with J gene TRBJ1-1; 8 bases are a match to TRBD1. This CDR3 region has 13 residues. Germline V gene lookup returns CDR1 SGHRS and CDR2 YFSETQ. The CDR3 sequence: CASRTGWDTEAFF. CDR3 in DNA: TGTGCCAGCAGGACAGGGTGGGACACTGAAGCTTTCTTT.

On this clonotype: A single base separates this from a much larger clone, so it may be a read error. The chain carries TRBV12-3 or TRBV12-4 and TRBJ1-5, with D unresolved. The germline V and J ends were trimmed by 6 bases and 3 bases, with 15 bases remaining between them. CDR3 length: 15 amino acids. The CDR3 spells CASSPGRYNNQPQHF. The CDR3 DNA is TGTGCCAGCAGCCCCGGACGGTATAACAATCAGCCCCAGCATTTT.

A few counts support this clonotype. The chain employs TRBV14 and TRBJ2-3, with no clear D. The V end was cut by 2 bases, the J end by 6 bases, with 12 bases between. This CDR3 is 14 amino acids long. From germline, CDR1 is SGHDN and CDR2 FVKESK. CDR3 sequence (DNA): TGTGCCAGCAGCCAACCGGCCCTCCTTGATACGCAGTATTTT. This sequence encodes CASSQPALLDTQYF.

The CDR3 protein is CASSDRENTGELFF. As DNA, the CDR3 is TGTGCCAGCAGTGACAGGGAGAACACCGGGGAGCTGTTTTTT. This chain uses TRBV2 with TRBJ2-2; a possible D gene is TRBD1 (5 bases). CDR1 and CDR2 (germline): SNHLY, FYNNEI. The CDR3 covers 14 residues. V lost 3 bases, J lost 1 base, and 6 bases lay in between.

This clonotype was counted ten times or more. V is TRBV11-3 and J is TRBJ2-3, with D possibly being TRBD1 (6 bases). V was shortened by 0 bases and J by 5 bases, with 12 bases between the two germline ends. Germline V gene data show CDR1 as SGHNT and CDR2 as YENEEA. The CDR3 runs to 15 residues. The CDR3 loop is CASSLDPIGGDTQYF. The CDR3 bases are TGTGCCAGCAGCTTAGACCCTATAGGGGGAGATACGCAGTATTTT.